The 30 T cell receptor beta chains below come from one sample, sequenced in a study of CD8+CD57+ T cells in acquired aplastic anemia. CDR3 and TCR beta VDJ profiling relied on genomic DNA as the template. TCRdb ran MiXCR on the reads and lists one entry per CDR3 protein. The sample holds under 250,000 distinct CDR3 sequences, 30% to 40% seen once. The sample comprised sorted CD4+, CD8+, or CD8+CD57+ T cells (not recorded which) from PBMCs. The receptors come from a human donor in good health, serving as a control.

This clonotype was found a few times. Here the CDR3 DNA reads TGTGCCATGGGGACTAGCGGGGGGGCAGATACGCAGTATTTT. Translating it yields CAMGTSGGADTQYF. The chain combines TRBV10-3 with TRBJ2-3; 16 bases fit TRBD2. The CDR3 loop spans 14 amino acids. Germline V lookup: CDR1 ENHRY, CDR2 SYGVKD. V was clipped by 9 bases and J by 4 bases; unmatched bases: 1.

This clonotype has ten or more counts. This chain joins TRBV6-6 and TRBJ2-3; D remains ambiguous. Germline CDR1 and CDR2: MNHNY and SVGAGI (reference sequence). V was clipped by 0 bases and J by 2 bases, with 6 bases between them. This CDR3 is 14 amino acids long. Here the CDR3 reads CASSYSRVTDTQYF. CDR3 nucleotides: TGTGCCAGCAGTTACTCCCGGGTCACAGATACGCAGTATTTT.

The table lists this clonotype with many counts. This sequence joins TRBV7-9 and TRBJ2-7; the D gene is possibly TRBD2 (5 bases). Germline values: CDR1 SEHNR, CDR2 FQNEAQ (reference sequence). The CDR3 covers 13 residues. Trimming stripped 3 bases from V and 8 bases from J, with 14 bases between. CDR3 nucleotide sequence: TGTGCCAGCAGCTTCATTGAGGGTGAGAAGCAGTACTTC. Amino acids: CASSFIEGEKQYF.

The CDR3 is CASLDRGLGTGELFF. The CDR3 nucleotides are TGTGCCTCCCTGGACAGGGGGCTGGGCACCGGGGAGCTGTTTTTT. The chain recombines TRBV10-3 with TRBJ2-2; 11 nucleotides align to TRBD1. CDR1 and CDR2 from the germline V gene are ENHRY and SYGVKD. J lost 4 bases, V lost 11 bases, and 9 bases had no gene match. The CDR3 contains 15 residues.

This rearrangement joins TRBV4-1 to TRBJ2-5; 8 bases map to TRBD2. CDR3 size: 17 residues. With V trimmed by 0 bases and J by 1 base, 7 bases remained unmatched. Germline V gives CDR1 MGHRA, CDR2 YSYEKL. The CDR3 nucleotides are TGCGCCAGCAGCCAAGATTCGAGCGGGAGACCCCAAGAGACCCAGTACTTC. It encodes CASSQDSSGRPQETQYF.

This sequence joins TRBV4-1 and TRBJ1-2, with D perhaps matching TRBD1 (5 bases). This CDR3 comprises 15 residues. Germline V CDR1 and CDR2: MGHRA, YSYEKL. Deletions cut 1 base from V and 4 bases from J, with 13 bases between. CDR3 bases: TGCGCCAGCAGCCAAGGAGGTTCGGGGGGCTATGGCTACACCTTC. This gives the protein CASSQGGSGGYGYTF.

Of note for this clonotype: This sequence may be a read error, since a much larger clone differs from it by one base. The chain uses TRBV7-9 and TRBJ2-3; 10 bases are shared with TRBD1. Germline CDR1 and CDR2: SEHNR and FQNEAQ (reference sequence). The CDR3 contains 13 residues. The CDR3 spells CASSLRQGAKLHF. The CDR3 DNA reads as TGTGCCAGCAGCTTAAGACAGGGGGCGAAGCTGCATTTT.

Turning to this clonotype: This sequence may be a read error, since a much larger clone differs from it by one base. The CDR3 here is CASRNTLGQGTGELLF. CDR3 nucleotide sequence: TGTGCCAGCAGGAACACTCTCGGACAGGGGACCGGGGAGCTGCTTTTT. The chain combines TRBV2 with TRBJ2-2; 9 bases match TRBD1. The CDR3 contains 16 residues. The germline gives CDR1 SNHLY, CDR2 FYNNEI.

The chain employs TRBV5-1 and TRBJ1-4; 7 bases are shared with TRBD1. Trimming at V came to 4 bases and at J to 7 bases, leaving 10 bases not matched to a gene. CDR3 length equals 15 residues. The germline CDR1 and CDR2 sequences are SGHRS and YFSETQ. The CDR3 loop reads CASSGTGVLGEKLFF. DNA of the CDR3: TGCGCCAGCAGCGGTACAGGGGTGCTTGGTGAAAAACTGTTTTTT.

Ten or more counts support this clonotype. This chain connects TRBV5-5 to TRBJ2-7; D uncertain. With 4 bases removed from V and 1 base from J, the gap between germline ends came to 15 bases. Germline CDR1 and CDR2: SGHKS and YYEKEE (reference sequence). The CDR3 covers 15 residues. The CDR3 region has the DNA TGTGCCAGCAGCCAGTCCCGAGCAGGTTCCTACGAGCAGTACTTC. Protein: CASSQSRAGSYEQYF.

This clonotype was detected a few times. CDR3 in amino acids: CASSLAGVQSHEQYF. The CDR3 bases are TGTGCCAGCAGCCTGGCGGGGGTACAGTCCCACGAGCAGTACTTC. The rearrangement joins TRBV5-5 to TRBJ2-7; 7 positions agree with TRBD2. The germline V gene has CDR1 SGHKS and CDR2 YYEKEE (reference sequence). With V trimmed by 4 bases and J by 5 bases, 12 bases remained unmatched. CDR3 size: 15 residues.

V and J are TRBV19 and TRBJ1-1, with 7 bases lining up with TRBD1. The V segment lost 2 bases and the J segment 3 bases; nucleotides outside the gene matches: 9. Germline loops: CDR1 LNHDA, CDR2 SQIVND (reference sequence). The CDR3 contains 16 residues. CDR3 amino acids: CASSISTGFEDTEAFF. CDR3 coding DNA: TGTGCCAGTAGTATATCGACAGGGTTCGAGGACACTGAAGCTTTCTTT.

This clonotype was detected a few times. J is TRBJ2-1 and V is TRBV5-1; D is perhaps TRBD1 or TRBD2 (5 bases each). The CDR3 loop spans 14 amino acids. The V gene's germline CDR1 is SGHRS and CDR2 YFSETQ. V was shortened by 8 bases and J by 6 bases, with 18 bases between the two germline ends. CDR3 DNA sequence: TGCGCCAGTTCCGGGACCGGGGCATTCAATGAGCAGTTCTTC. It specifies CASSGTGAFNEQFF.

CDR3 in amino acids: CSVEVGPYEQYF. Here the CDR3 DNA reads TGCAGCGTTGAAGTAGGACCCTACGAGCAGTACTTC. V is TRBV29-1 and J is TRBJ2-7; D is unclear. The germline V gene encodes CDR1 SQVTM and CDR2 ANQGSEA. V was clipped by 1 base and J by 2 bases, with 6 bases between them. The CDR3 has 12 amino acids.

CDR3 residues: CSVAKGTGDTQYF. For the CDR3, the DNA is TGCAGCGTTGCTAAGGGGACAGGGGATACGCAGTATTTT. The chain combines TRBV29-1 with TRBJ2-3; TRBD1 agrees at 9 bases. CDR1 is SQVTM, CDR2 ANQGSEA, per germline. The CDR3 totals 13 residues. The J segment lost 6 bases and the V segment lost 4 bases, leaving 5 bases of the junction unmatched.

The genes are TRBV29-1 and TRBJ1-1; 8 bases fit TRBD1. The CDR3 runs 14 residues. Germline trimming cut 7 bases from V and 4 bases from J; bases unmatched to any gene: 11. CDR1 and CDR2 from the germline V gene are SQVTM and ANQGSEA. The CDR3 spells CSAKPGQVSTEAFF. CDR3 bases: TGCAGCGCGAAACCGGGACAGGTCAGCACTGAAGCTTTCTTT.

This clonotype has a count of ten or more. This chain links TRBV5-1 with TRBJ2-7; no clear D. CDR3 length equals 14 residues. From germline, CDR1 is SGHRS and CDR2 YFSETQ. V was cut by 0 bases and J by 1 base, with 8 bases left in between. CDR3 nucleotide sequence: TGCGCCAGCAGCTTGGACACACCATCCTACGAGCAGTACTTC. Protein product: CASSLDTPSYEQYF.

This clonotype was counted many times. The chain uses TRBV7-8 and TRBJ2-7; the match to TRBD1 covers 7 bases. From germline, CDR1 is SGHVS and CDR2 FQNEAQ. The ends lost 3 bases at V and 10 bases at J; junction bases unmatched: 9. This CDR3 is 13 amino acids long. The CDR3: CASSFSRQGEQYF. The CDR3 nucleotides read TGTGCCAGCAGCTTCTCTCGACAGGGCGAACAGTACTTC.

V usage is TRBV4-1 and J usage is TRBJ1-5; 9 bases line up with TRBD1. With V trimmed by 0 bases and J by 2 bases, 5 bases remained unmatched. The CDR3 is 17 residues long. Germline V CDR1 and CDR2: MGHRA, YSYEKL. In nucleotides, the CDR3 is TGCGCCAGCAGCCAAGAAGGGACAGGGTTGGGCAATCAGCCCCAGCATTTT. Residues: CASSQEGTGLGNQPQHF.

V and J are TRBV5-4 and TRBJ2-1; D gene uncertain. Trimming took 4 bases from V and 10 from J, leaving 12 bases between them. There are 12 residues in the CDR3. Germline CDR1 SGHNT, CDR2 YYREEE (reference sequence). The CDR3 DNA is TGTGCCAGCAGCCACGATCTAACCGAGCAGTTCTTC. It is translated as CASSHDLTEQFF.

This clonotype was seen repeatedly, ten times or more. This chain connects TRBV9 to TRBJ1-3; D not certain. This CDR3 is built from 15 residues. Trimming shortened V by 0 bases and J by 4 bases, and 11 bases separated the two germline ends. Germline CDR1 is SGDLS and CDR2 is YYNGEE. For the CDR3, the DNA is TGTGCCAGCAGCGTAGCCGGACTGTCCGGAAACACCATATATTTT. Translating gives CASSVAGLSGNTIYF.

This clonotype has at least ten counts. The CDR3 loop reads CASSYALGNEQFF. CDR3 sequence (DNA): TGTGCCAGCAGTTATGCCCTCGGAAATGAGCAGTTCTTC. This chain uses TRBV2 with TRBJ2-1, with D hard to call. The CDR3 extends over 13 amino acids. The V end lost 5 bases, the J end lost 7 bases, and 12 bases lay between the germline ends. Per germline, CDR1 SNHLY and CDR2 FYNNEI.

The chain is built from TRBV11-2 and TRBJ2-3; D unclear. The V end was cut by 0 bases, the J end by 0 bases, with 10 bases between. The germline gives CDR1 SGHAT, CDR2 FQNNGV. The CDR3 is made up of 16 amino acids. The CDR3 region has the DNA TGTGCCAGCAGCTTAGATCCCGGTCTTAGCACAGATACGCAGTATTTT. Translated, it gives CASSLDPGLSTDTQYF. Supplemented by reference TRBV11-2 and TRBJ2-3, the full variable domain reads EAGVAQSPRYKIIEKRQSVAFWCNPISGHATLYWYQQILGQGPKLLIQFQNNGVVDDSQLPKDRFSAERLKGVDSTLKIQPAKLEDSAVYLCASSLDPGLSTDTQYFGPGTRLTVL.

This sequence joins TRBV10-3 and TRBJ2-2; no clear D. CDR1 and CDR2 from the germline V gene are ENHRY and SYGVKD. The V gene lost 10 bases and the J gene lost 1 base, with 7 bases spanning the gap. CDR3 length: 12 amino acids. The DNA of the CDR3 is TGTGCCACCGCCCAGAACACCGGGGAGCTGTTTTTT. The encoded protein is CATAQNTGELFF.

The V gene is TRBV6-5, the J gene TRBJ2-7; 10 bases agree with TRBD2. Germline CDR1 MNHEY, CDR2 SVGAGI. V shed 0 bases and J 2 bases; nucleotides not matched to a gene: 1. This CDR3 has 15 amino acids. CDR3 region: CASSYSGTSAYEQYF. CDR3 bases: TGTGCCAGCAGTTACTCTGGGACTAGCGCCTACGAGCAGTACTTC.

This clonotype was counted many times. The chain is built from TRBV5-4 and TRBJ2-7; 7 positions agree with TRBD1. V was pared by 0 bases and J by 5 bases, with 5 bases of the junction left unmatched. This CDR3 comprises 14 residues. Per germline, CDR1 SGHNT and CDR2 YYREEE (reference sequence). The CDR3 here is CASSLGQGSHEQYF. CDR3 DNA: TGTGCCAGCAGCTTGGGACAGGGATCCCACGAGCAGTACTTC. The variable domain in full, completed from reference TRBV5-4 and TRBJ2-7, reads ETGVTQSPTHLIKTRGQQVTLRCSSQSGHNTVSWYQQALGQGPQFIFQYYREEENGRGNFPPRFSGLQFPNYSSELNVNALELDDSALYLCASSLGQGSHEQYFGPGTRLTVT.

This clonotype was seen repeatedly, ten times or more. This chain connects TRBV18 to TRBJ1-5, with 8 bases fitting TRBD1. Germline V gene lookup returns CDR1 KGHSH and CDR2 LQKENI. This CDR3 has 13 amino acids. The junction had 5 bases not matched to a gene; V was cut back by 8 bases and J by 5 bases. DNA for the CDR3: TGTGCCAGCAGCCCACAGGGGGATCAGCCCCAGCATTTT. Protein product: CASSPQGDQPQHF.

This clonotype was detected only a few times. At one end, the junction sequence differs from germline, possibly due to a read error. CDR3: CASSDGLAWGEQFF. The CDR3 nucleotides are TGTGCCAGCAGTGATGGTCTAGCCTGGGGTGAGCAGTTCTTC. The gene calls are TRBV10-3 and TRBJ2-1; a possible D gene is TRBD2 (5 bases). Germline V lookup: CDR1 ENHRY, CDR2 SYGVKD. This CDR3 comprises 14 residues.

This clonotype has just a few counts. This chain connects TRBV20-1 to TRBJ1-1; 8 bases line up with TRBD1. The V segment lost 1 base and the J segment 6 bases; nucleotides outside the gene matches: 13. The V gene's germline CDR1 is DFQATT and CDR2 SNEGSKA (reference sequence). The CDR3 runs 16 residues. The CDR3 coding sequence is TGCAGTGCTAGAGCAGGGGGCGCGGGTTCGAGGGCTGAAGCTTTCTTT. It specifies CSARAGGAGSRAEAFF.

This clonotype was picked up many times. The chain has TRBV11-2 and TRBJ2-5; 8 nucleotides align to TRBD2. This CDR3 is 12 amino acids long. Germline values: CDR1 SGHAT, CDR2 FQNNGV. V lost 5 bases, J lost 7 bases, and 3 bases stayed unmatched. This CDR3 is CASSPGGWTQYF. The CDR3 DNA reads TGTGCCAGCAGCCCGGGAGGGTGGACCCAGTACTTC. The whole variable domain, remainder taken from reference TRBV11-2 and TRBJ2-5, is EAGVAQSPRYKIIEKRQSVAFWCNPISGHATLYWYQQILGQGPKLLIQFQNNGVVDDSQLPKDRFSAERLKGVDSTLKIQPAKLEDSAVYLCASSPGGWTQYFGPGTRLLVL.